The 16 T cell receptor beta chains below all came from one sample that was sequenced in a study of blood T cells in healthy people across ages. Primers used in a second PCR of about 6 to 11 cycles were a sample-barcoded 5' primer and a J-beta primer mix. MiXCR, run by TCRdb on the 5' RACE reads, gives a single entry per CDR3 protein. The table records over 1,200,000 distinct CDR3 sequences, approximately 59% of them present only once. Sequenced material: blood. These receptors all come from a young man in good health.

This clonotype showed up just a few times. The V call is TRBV10-2, the J call TRBJ2-7, with a tentative D call TRBD1 (7 bases). This CDR3 spans 16 amino acids. In germline, CDR1 is WSHSY, CDR2 SAAADI. The V and J ends lost 4 bases and 3 bases respectively, with 19 bases between them. The CDR3 DNA reads as TGCGCCAGCAGTGTATCGTTAGGAGGGGGCGGCTACGAGCAGTACTTC. Amino acids: CASSVSLGGGGYEQYF.

The chain combines TRBV4-1 with TRBJ2-1; a weak D match, TRBD1 (5 bases). V shed 1 base and J shed 0 bases, with 10 bases lying between them. CDR1 MGHRA and CDR2 YSYEKL come from the germline V gene. The length of the CDR3 is 16 residues. CDR3 sequence (DNA): TGCGCCAGCAGCCAAGTGATGGGGCCCTCCTACAATGAGCAGTTCTTC. Translating gives CASSQVMGPSYNEQFF.

V and J are TRBV19 and TRBJ2-1; 7 nucleotides agree with TRBD1. There are 15 residues in the CDR3. J gave up 3 bases and V 5 bases, and 7 bases lay outside the gene matches. In germline, CDR1 is LNHDA, CDR2 SQIVND (reference sequence). The CDR3 loop is CASSPIQGSYNEQFF. CDR3 DNA: TGTGCCAGTAGTCCCATACAGGGGAGCTACAATGAGCAGTTCTTC. Drawing the rest from reference TRBV19 and TRBJ2-1, the complete variable domain is DGGITQSPKYLFRKEGQNVTLSCEQNLNHDAMYWYRQDPGQGLRLIYYSQIVNDFQKGDIAEGYSVSREKKESFPLTVTSAQKNPTAFYLCASSPIQGSYNEQFFGPGTRLTVL.

This clonotype has more than one count but fewer than ten. The chain combines TRBV5-1 with TRBJ1-1; a possible D gene is TRBD1 (6 bases). Germline V gene sequence: CDR1 SGHRS, CDR2 YFSETQ. V was clipped by 1 base and J by 5 bases, with 9 bases between them. This CDR3 contains 13 residues. CDR3 DNA: TGCGCCAGCAGCTTGAAGGGGGAGACTGAAGCTTTCTTT. It specifies CASSLKGETEAFF.

The V call is TRBV9, the J call TRBJ1-2, with TRBD1 identical over 7 bases. The junction had 9 bases not matched to a gene; V was cut back by 5 bases and J by 2 bases. The germline V gene encodes CDR1 SGDLS and CDR2 YYNGEE. The length of the CDR3 is 15 residues. CDR3 loop: CASRSTGARNYGYTF. The CDR3, as DNA: TGTGCCAGCAGATCTACAGGGGCCCGGAACTATGGCTACACCTTC.

This rearrangement joins TRBV5-6 to TRBJ2-3, with TRBD1 as a possible D gene (6 bases). Germline V gene lookup returns CDR1 SGHDT and CDR2 YYEEEE. This CDR3 contains 17 residues. V gave up 4 bases and J gave up 2 bases, with 20 bases separating them. The DNA of the CDR3 is TGTGCCAGCAGCCACCAGGGGCCGGGCCGCTACACAGATACGCAGTATTTT. It encodes CASSHQGPGRYTDTQYF.

The chain has TRBV20-1 and TRBJ2-7; no definite D call. This CDR3 comprises 13 residues. Germline V gene data show CDR1 as DFQATT and CDR2 as SNEGSKA (reference sequence). The CDR3 region is CRVQSASSYEQYF. CDR3 DNA: TGCAGGGTCCAGTCGGCGAGCTCCTACGAGCAGTACTTC.

This clonotype was counted between two and nine times. The V and J genes are TRBV5-5 and TRBJ1-5, with a tentative D call TRBD1 (6 bases). Germline CDR1 reads SGHKS; CDR2 reads YYEKEE (reference sequence). V dropped 1 base and J dropped 4 bases, with 12 bases sitting between them. The CDR3 consists of 15 residues. CDR3 sequence reads: CASSLYQGMNQPQHF. DNA of the CDR3: TGTGCCAGCAGCTTGTATCAGGGGATGAATCAGCCCCAGCATTTT.

A few counts support this clonotype. The rearrangement uses TRBV4-1 and TRBJ2-2, with D unresolved. The CDR3 sequence is 14 residues long. Germline CDR1 and CDR2: MGHRA and YSYEKL. Trimming pared 1 base from V and 7 bases from J, leaving 10 bases between. CDR3 in DNA: TGCGCCAGCAGCCAAGGGTTCGCAGGCGGGGAGCTGTTTTTT. Protein sequence: CASSQGFAGGELFF.

Only a few counts were recorded for this clonotype. The chain combines TRBV28 with TRBJ1-2, with unresolved D. The CDR3 is 12 amino acids. The V end was cut by 3 bases, the J end by 7 bases, with 9 bases between. The germline CDR1 and CDR2 sequences are MDHEN and SYDVKM. The CDR3 region has the DNA TGTGCCAGCAGTTTCCGGGGTGGTGGCTACACCTTC. This translates into CASSFRGGGYTF.

V is TRBV28 and J is TRBJ1-2; D is uncertain. Germline CDR1 MDHEN, CDR2 SYDVKM. The CDR3 contains 12 residues. V lost 10 bases and J 8 bases, leaving 17 bases between the germline ends. The CDR3 DNA sequence: TGTGCCACCGTAAAGGGTTTGAGGGGCTACACCTTC. Protein product: CATVKGLRGYTF.

This clonotype was observed a handful of times. The rearrangement joins TRBV6-5 to TRBJ1-1; D is unclear. The CDR3 runs to 13 residues. V was trimmed by 3 bases and J by 1 base, leaving 6 bases between them. CDR1 is MNHEY, CDR2 SVGAGI, per germline. The CDR3 DNA is TGTGCCAGCAGTTATCTACAGAACACTGAAGCTTTCTTT. It codes for CASSYLQNTEAFF.

This chain connects TRBV5-1 to TRBJ2-5, with 7 positions matching TRBD1. Trimming took 5 bases from V and 1 from J; bases not matched to a gene: 8. The CDR3 is 15 residues long. The germline V gene has CDR1 SGHRS and CDR2 YFSETQ. The CDR3 region is CASRIETGVQETQYF. The DNA for the CDR3 is TGCGCCAGCAGGATCGAAACAGGGGTCCAAGAGACCCAGTACTTC.

The chain carries TRBV27 and TRBJ1-5, with D perhaps TRBD1 (5 bases). The CDR3 spans 15 residues. V dropped 4 bases and J dropped 6 bases, with 16 bases sitting between them. Per the germline V gene, CDR1 is MNHEY and CDR2 is SMNVEV (reference sequence). The CDR3 reads CASSWDRGASQPQHF. The CDR3 region has the DNA TGTGCCAGCAGTTGGGACCGTGGGGCGAGTCAGCCCCAGCATTTT.

The gene calls are TRBV24-1 and TRBJ2-1, with D perhaps matching TRBD1 or TRBD2 (5 bases each). In germline, CDR1 is KGHDR, CDR2 SFDVKD. The CDR3 length is 15 residues. V was cut by 4 bases and J by 10 bases, with 19 bases left in between. The DNA of the CDR3 is TGTGCCACCAGTGACTACCGACGGGACCCAGGAGAGCAGTTCTTC. It translates to CATSDYRRDPGEQFF.

The chain is built from TRBV9 and TRBJ2-7; D is undetermined. CDR1 and CDR2 from the germline V gene are SGDLS and YYNGEE. The ends were cut back, 0 bases at V and 7 bases at J, with 11 bases in the middle. This CDR3 is 13 amino acids long. Here the CDR3 DNA reads TGTGCCAGCAGCGTAGCTTTGGGTGGTGAGCAGTACTTC. It codes for CASSVALGGEQYF.